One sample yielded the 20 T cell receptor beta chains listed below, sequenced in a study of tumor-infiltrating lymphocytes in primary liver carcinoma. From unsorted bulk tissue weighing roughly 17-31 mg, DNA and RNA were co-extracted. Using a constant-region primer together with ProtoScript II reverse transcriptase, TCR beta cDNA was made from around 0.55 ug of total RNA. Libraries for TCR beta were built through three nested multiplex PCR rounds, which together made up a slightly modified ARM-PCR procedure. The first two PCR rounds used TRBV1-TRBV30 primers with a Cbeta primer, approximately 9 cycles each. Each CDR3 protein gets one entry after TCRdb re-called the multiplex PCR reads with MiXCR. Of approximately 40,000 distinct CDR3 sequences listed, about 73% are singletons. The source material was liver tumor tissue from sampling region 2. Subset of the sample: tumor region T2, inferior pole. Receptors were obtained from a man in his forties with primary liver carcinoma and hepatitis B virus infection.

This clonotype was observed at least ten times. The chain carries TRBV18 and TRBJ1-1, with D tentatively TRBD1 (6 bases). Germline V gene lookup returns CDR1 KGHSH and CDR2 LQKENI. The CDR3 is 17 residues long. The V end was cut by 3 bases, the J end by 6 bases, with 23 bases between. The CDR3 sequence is CASSPLGTPPGASEAFF. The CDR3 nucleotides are TGTGCCAGCTCACCTCTCGGGACACCGCCCGGGGCATCTGAAGCTTTCTTT.

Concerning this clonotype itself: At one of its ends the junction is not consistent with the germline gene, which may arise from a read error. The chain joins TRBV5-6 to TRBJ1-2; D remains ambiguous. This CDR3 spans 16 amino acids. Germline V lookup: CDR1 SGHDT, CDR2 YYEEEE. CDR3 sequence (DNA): TGTGCCAGCAGCTTGGCTGTTGGTCCTTCTAACTATGGCCACATCTTC. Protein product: CASSLAVGPSNYGHIF.

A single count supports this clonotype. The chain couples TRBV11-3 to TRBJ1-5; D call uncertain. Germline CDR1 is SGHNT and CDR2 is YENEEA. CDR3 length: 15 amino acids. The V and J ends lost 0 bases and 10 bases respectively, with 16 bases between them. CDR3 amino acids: CASSLDLWVARPQHF. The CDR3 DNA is TGTGCCAGCAGCTTAGATCTGTGGGTGGCTCGACCCCAGCATTTT.

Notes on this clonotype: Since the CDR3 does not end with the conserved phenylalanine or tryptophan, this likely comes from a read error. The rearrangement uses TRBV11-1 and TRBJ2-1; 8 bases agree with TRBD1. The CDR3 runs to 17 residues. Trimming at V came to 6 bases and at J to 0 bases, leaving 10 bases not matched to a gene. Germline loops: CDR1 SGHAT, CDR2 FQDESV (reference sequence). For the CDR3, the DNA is TGTGCCAGCAGATCTCGGGACAGGTCCTTCTCCTACAATGAGCAGTTCCTC. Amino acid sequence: CASRSRDRSFSYNEQFL.

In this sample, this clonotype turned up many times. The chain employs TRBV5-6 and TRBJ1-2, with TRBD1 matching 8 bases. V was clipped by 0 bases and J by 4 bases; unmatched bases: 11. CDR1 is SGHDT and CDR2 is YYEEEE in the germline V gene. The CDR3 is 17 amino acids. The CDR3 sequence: CASSLGQGMRPLYGYTF. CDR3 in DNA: TGTGCCAGCAGCTTGGGACAGGGGATGCGCCCCCTCTATGGCTACACCTTC.

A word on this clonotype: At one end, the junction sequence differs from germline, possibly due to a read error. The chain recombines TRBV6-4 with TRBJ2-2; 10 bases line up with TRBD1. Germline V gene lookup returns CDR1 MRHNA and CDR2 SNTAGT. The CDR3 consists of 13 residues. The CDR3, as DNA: TGTGCCAACAGTGCGGAAGGGACAGGGGAGCTGTTGTTT. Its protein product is CANSAEGTGELLF.

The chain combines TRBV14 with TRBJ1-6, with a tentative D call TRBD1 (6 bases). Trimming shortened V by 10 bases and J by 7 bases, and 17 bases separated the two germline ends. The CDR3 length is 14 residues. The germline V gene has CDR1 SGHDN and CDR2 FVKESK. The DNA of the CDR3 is TGTGCCAACAACCATTCAGGGGAAAATTCACCCCTCCACTTT. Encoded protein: CANNHSGENSPLHF.

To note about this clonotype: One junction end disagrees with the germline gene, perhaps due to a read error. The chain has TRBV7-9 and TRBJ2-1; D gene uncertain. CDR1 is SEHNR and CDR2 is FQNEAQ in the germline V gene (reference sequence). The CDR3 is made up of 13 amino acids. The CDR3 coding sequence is TGTGCCAGCACCTTAGAGGATTGGGAAAGGCAGTTCTTC. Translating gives CASTLEDWERQFF.

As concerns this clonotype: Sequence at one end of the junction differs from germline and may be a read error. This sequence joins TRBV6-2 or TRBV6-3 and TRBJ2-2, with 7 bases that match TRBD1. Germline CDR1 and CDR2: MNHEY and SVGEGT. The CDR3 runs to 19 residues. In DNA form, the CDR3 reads TGTGCCAGTAGAGCCGCGACCGGGACAGTCCACGCGAACATCGGGGAGCTGTTTTTC. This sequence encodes CASRAATGTVHANIGELFF.

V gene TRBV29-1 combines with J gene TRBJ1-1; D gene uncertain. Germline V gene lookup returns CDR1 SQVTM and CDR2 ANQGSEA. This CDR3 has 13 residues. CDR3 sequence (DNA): TGCGGCGCCCAGAGCCAGAAGAATACTGAAGCTTTCTTT. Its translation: CGAQSQKNTEAFF.

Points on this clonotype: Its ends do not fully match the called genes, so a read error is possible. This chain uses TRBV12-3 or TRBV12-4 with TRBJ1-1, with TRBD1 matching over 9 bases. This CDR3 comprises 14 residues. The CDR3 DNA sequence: TGTGCCAGCAGTACAGGACAGGGGAACATTGAAGCTTTCTTT. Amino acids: CASSTGQGNIEAFF.

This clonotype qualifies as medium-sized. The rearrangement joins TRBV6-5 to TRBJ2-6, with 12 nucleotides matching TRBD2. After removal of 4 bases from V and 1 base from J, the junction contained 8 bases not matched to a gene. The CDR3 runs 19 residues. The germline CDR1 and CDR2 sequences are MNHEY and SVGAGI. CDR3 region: CASSSSGTSGYSGANVLTF. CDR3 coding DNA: TGTGCCAGCAGTTCGTCCGGGACTAGCGGGTATTCTGGGGCCAACGTCCTGACTTTC.

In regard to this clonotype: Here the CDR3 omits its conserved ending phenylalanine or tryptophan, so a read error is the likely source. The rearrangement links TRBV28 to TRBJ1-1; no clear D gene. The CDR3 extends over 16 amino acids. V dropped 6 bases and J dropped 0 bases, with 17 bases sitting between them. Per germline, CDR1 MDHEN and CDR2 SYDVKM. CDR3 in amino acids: CASRRTGIALNTEAFS. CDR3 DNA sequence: TGTGCCAGCAGGAGAACGGGGATAGCGTTGAACACTGAAGCTTTCTCT.

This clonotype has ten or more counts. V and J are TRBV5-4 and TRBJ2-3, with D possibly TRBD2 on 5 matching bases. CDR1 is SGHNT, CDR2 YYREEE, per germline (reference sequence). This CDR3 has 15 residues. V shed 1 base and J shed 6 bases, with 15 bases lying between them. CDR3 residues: CASSLWLASGDTQYF. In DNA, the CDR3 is TGTGCCAGCAGCTTGTGGTTGGCCTCGGGGGATACGCAGTATTTT.

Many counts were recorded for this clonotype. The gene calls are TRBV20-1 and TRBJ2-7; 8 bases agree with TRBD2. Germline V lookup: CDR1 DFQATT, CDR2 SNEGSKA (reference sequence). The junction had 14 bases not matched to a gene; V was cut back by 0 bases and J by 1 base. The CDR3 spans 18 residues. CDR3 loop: CSARDRARGAGGSYEQYF. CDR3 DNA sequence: TGCAGTGCTAGAGATAGGGCTAGGGGGGCGGGAGGTTCCTACGAGCAGTACTTC.

CDR3 in amino acids: CASSSDTTGELFF. The CDR3 bases are TGTGCCAGCAGCTCAGACACCACCGGGGAGCTGTTTTTT. The chain uses TRBV11-3 and TRBJ2-2; D gene uncertain. Between the trimmed V and J ends, which lost 4 bases and 4 bases, there was a span of 7 bases. From germline, CDR1 is SGHNT and CDR2 YENEEA. CDR3 length: 13 amino acids.

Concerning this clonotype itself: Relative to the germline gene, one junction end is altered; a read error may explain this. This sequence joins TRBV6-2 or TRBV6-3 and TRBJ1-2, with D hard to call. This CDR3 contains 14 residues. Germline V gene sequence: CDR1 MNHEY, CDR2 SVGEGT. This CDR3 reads CVSSSGPMDYGYTF. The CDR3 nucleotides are TGTGTCAGCAGCTCCGGACCAATGGACTATGGTTACACCTTC.

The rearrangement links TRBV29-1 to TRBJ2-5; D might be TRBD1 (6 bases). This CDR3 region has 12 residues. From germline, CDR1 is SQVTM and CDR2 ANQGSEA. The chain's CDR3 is CIGMDSGGTQYF. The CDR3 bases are TGCATTGGTATGGACAGTGGAGGGACCCAGTACTTC.

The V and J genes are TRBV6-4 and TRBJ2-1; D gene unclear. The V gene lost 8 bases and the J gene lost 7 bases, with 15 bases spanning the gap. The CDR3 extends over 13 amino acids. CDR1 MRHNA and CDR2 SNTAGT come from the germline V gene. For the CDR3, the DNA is TGTGCCAGCGGTACCCAAGGGCAGAATGAGCAGTTCTTC. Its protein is CASGTQGQNEQFF.

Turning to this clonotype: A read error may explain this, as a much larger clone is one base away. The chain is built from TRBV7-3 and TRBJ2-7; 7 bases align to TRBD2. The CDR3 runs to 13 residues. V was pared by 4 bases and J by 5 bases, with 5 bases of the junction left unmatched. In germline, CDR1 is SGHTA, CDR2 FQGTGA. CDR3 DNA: TGTGCCAGCAGCTCTGTCGCGGGGGACGAGCAGTACTTC. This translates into CASSSVAGDEQYF.